These T cell receptor beta chains were read from a single sample in a study of T cell responses to AZD1222 COVID-19 vaccine. Only in-frame clones appear in the TCRdb table, and some are missing; sequencing was by immunoSEQ multiplex PCR. The data hold fewer than 130,000 clones, with about 94% observed a single time. Specimen: peripheral blood, collected 28 days after the second AZD1222 dose. The receptors originated from an adult who received the AZD1222 COVID-19 vaccine. The CDR3 runs from the conserved cysteine through the conserved F or W. A D gene is named only where the DNA matches it firmly. Not every row has a clone size; where given, it reads once, few, many or a size class.

d_gene: TRBD1
abundance: -
j_gene: TRBJ1-4
v_gene: TRBV5-1
CDR3nt: TGCGCCAGCAGCTTTGACAGGGGGCGACGGTCTAATGAAAAACTGTTTTTT
CDR3aa: CASSFDRGRRSNEKLFF

d_gene: TRBD1
abundance: -
j_gene: TRBJ1-4
v_gene: TRBV7-9
CDR3nt: TGTGCCAGCAGCTGGAAGACAGGGGGTCGTACTGGAACTAATGAAAAACTGTTTTTT
CDR3aa: CASSWKTGGRTGTNEKLFF

d_gene: -
abundance: -
j_gene: TRBJ1-2
v_gene: TRBV5-4
CDR3nt: TGTGCCAGCAGCTTGGGACAGGACTATGGCTACACCTTC
CDR3aa: CASSLGQDYGYTF

d_gene: -
abundance: -
j_gene: TRBJ2-1
v_gene: TRBV5-1
CDR3nt: TGCGCCAGCAACTCTGGACTTAGAAATGAGCAGTTCTTC
CDR3aa: CASNSGLRNEQFF

d_gene: -
abundance: -
j_gene: TRBJ1-1
v_gene: TRBV12-3/TRBV12-4
CDR3nt: TGTGCCAGCAGTTTCTCTGGGAACACTGAAGCTTTCTTT
CDR3aa: CASSFSGNTEAFF

d_gene: -
abundance: -
j_gene: TRBJ1-1
v_gene: TRBV6-5
CDR3nt: TGTGCCAGCAGTATTTCTGGGGGGAACACTGAAGCTTTCTTT
CDR3aa: CASSISGGNTEAFF

d_gene: -
abundance: once
j_gene: TRBJ2-3
v_gene: TRBV5-1
CDR3nt: TGCGCCAGCAGCTCCAGGGGAGGGGGGGCTACAGATACGCAGTATTTT
CDR3aa: CASSSRGGGATDTQYF

d_gene: -
abundance: once
j_gene: TRBJ1-2
v_gene: TRBV2
CDR3nt: TGTGCCACAGGTTCTTCTGAATATGGCTACACCTTC
CDR3aa: CATGSSEYGYTF

d_gene: -
abundance: once
j_gene: TRBJ1-6
v_gene: TRBV14
CDR3nt: TGTGCCAGCAGCCTAGCTAATTCACCCCTCCACTTT
CDR3aa: CASSLANSPLHF

d_gene: -
abundance: -
j_gene: TRBJ1-5
v_gene: TRBV6-1
CDR3nt: TGTGCCAGCAGGGAAGATCAGCCCCAGCATTTT
CDR3aa: CASREDQPQHF

d_gene: -
abundance: -
j_gene: TRBJ2-7
v_gene: TRBV14
CDR3nt: TGTGCCAGCAGCCATCTAACGGGAGTGCAGTACTTC
CDR3aa: CASSHLTGVQYF

d_gene: -
abundance: -
j_gene: TRBJ1-6
v_gene: TRBV19
CDR3nt: TGTGCCAGTAGTACGCGCCGGGTCACGAGGGATTCACCCCTCCACTTT
CDR3aa: CASSTRRVTRDSPLHF

d_gene: -
abundance: -
j_gene: TRBJ2-1
v_gene: TRBV24-1
CDR3nt: TGTGCCACCAGTGATTCAGGGTGGGAGCAGTTCTTC
CDR3aa: CATSDSGWEQFF

d_gene: -
abundance: -
j_gene: TRBJ2-5
v_gene: TRBV6-5
CDR3nt: TGTGCCACCTCTGGGCCGAAAGAGACCCAGTACTTC
CDR3aa: CATSGPKETQYF

d_gene: TRBD1
abundance: -
j_gene: TRBJ2-7
v_gene: TRBV7-2
CDR3nt: TGTGCCAGCAGCGCTGCCGGGACAGGAGCCTACGAGCAGTACTTC
CDR3aa: CASSAAGTGAYEQYF

d_gene: TRBD2
abundance: -
j_gene: TRBJ2-1
v_gene: TRBV14
CDR3nt: TGTGCCAGCAGCCGCTTACTAGCGGGACCCACCGAGCAGTTCTTC
CDR3aa: CASSRLLAGPTEQFF

d_gene: TRBD1
abundance: -
j_gene: TRBJ1-5
v_gene: TRBV19
CDR3nt: TGTGCCAGTAGCTGGGGACAGGGGGCCCAGCCCCAGCATTTT
CDR3aa: CASSWGQGAQPQHF

d_gene: -
abundance: -
j_gene: TRBJ1-1
v_gene: TRBV6-5
CDR3nt: TGTGCCAGCAAGTGGCAGGGTTTGGCTTTCTTT
CDR3aa: CASKWQGLAFF

d_gene: TRBD1
abundance: -
j_gene: TRBJ1-1
v_gene: TRBV10-2
CDR3nt: TGCGCCAGCATCCTAGGACAGGGCACTGAAGCTTTCTTT
CDR3aa: CASILGQGTEAFF

d_gene: -
abundance: -
j_gene: TRBJ1-3
v_gene: TRBV3-1/TRBV3-2
CDR3nt: TGTGCCAGCAGCCAAACACTCTCTGGAAACACCATATATTTT
CDR3aa: CASSQTLSGNTIYF

d_gene: -
abundance: -
j_gene: TRBJ2-7
v_gene: TRBV3-1/TRBV3-2
CDR3nt: TGTGCCAGCAGCCAAGAACGGGGGTGGGCCGAGCAGTACTTC
CDR3aa: CASSQERGWAEQYF

d_gene: -
abundance: -
j_gene: TRBJ2-3
v_gene: TRBV19
CDR3nt: TGTGCCAGTAGTACGACAGATACGCAGTATTTT
CDR3aa: CASSTTDTQYF

d_gene: -
abundance: -
j_gene: TRBJ1-2
v_gene: TRBV15
CDR3nt: TGTGCCACCAAGGACTCAAATCTCTATGGCTACACCTTC
CDR3aa: CATKDSNLYGYTF

d_gene: TRBD2
abundance: -
j_gene: TRBJ2-7
v_gene: TRBV15
CDR3nt: TGTGCCACCAGCAGAGATTACTGGGCTAGCGGGAGGAACGAGCAGTACTTC
CDR3aa: CATSRDYWASGRNEQYF

d_gene: -
abundance: -
j_gene: TRBJ1-2
v_gene: TRBV18
CDR3nt: TGTGCCAGCTCACCACCGGTTCCGGGGGGCTATGGCTACACCTTC
CDR3aa: CASSPPVPGGYGYTF

d_gene: TRBD1
abundance: -
j_gene: TRBJ2-7
v_gene: TRBV7-9
CDR3nt: TGTGCCAGCAGCTGGGGCCGGGACAGGGCCGACGAGCAGTACTTC
CDR3aa: CASSWGRDRADEQYF

d_gene: -
abundance: -
j_gene: TRBJ2-1
v_gene: TRBV3-1/TRBV3-2
CDR3nt: TGTGCCAGCAGCCAAGGGCGGGACAGTCACAATGAGCAGTTCTTC
CDR3aa: CASSQGRDSHNEQFF

d_gene: -
abundance: -
j_gene: TRBJ1-5
v_gene: TRBV6-5
CDR3nt: TGTGCCAGCTCCTCGGCTAATCAGCCCCAGCATTTT
CDR3aa: CASSSANQPQHF

d_gene: -
abundance: -
j_gene: TRBJ2-1
v_gene: TRBV11-2
CDR3nt: TGTGCCAGCAGCCCGTTCGATGAGCAGTTCTTC
CDR3aa: CASSPFDEQFF

d_gene: -
abundance: -
j_gene: TRBJ2-7
v_gene: TRBV4-2
CDR3nt: TGTGCCAGCAGCCATGAGGACCCCTTGTACGAGCAGTACTTC
CDR3aa: CASSHEDPLYEQYF

d_gene: -
abundance: -
j_gene: TRBJ2-2
v_gene: TRBV12-5
CDR3nt: TGTGCTAGTGGTTTGGTACCCTCGGCTCCCCTGGGGCAGAACACCGGGGAGCTGTTTTTT
CDR3aa: CASGLVPSAPLGQNTGELFF

d_gene: -
abundance: -
j_gene: TRBJ2-5
v_gene: TRBV18
CDR3nt: TGTGCCAGCTCAGGGGGGCACCAAGAGACCCAGTACTTC
CDR3aa: CASSGGHQETQYF

d_gene: TRBD1
abundance: -
j_gene: TRBJ1-1
v_gene: TRBV6-5
CDR3nt: TGTGCCAGCAAACGGGACAGGGGCCTTACTGAAGCTTTCTTT
CDR3aa: CASKRDRGLTEAFF

d_gene: -
abundance: -
j_gene: TRBJ2-2
v_gene: TRBV7-8
CDR3nt: TGTGCCAGCAGCTCCGGGCCGTACACCGGGGAGCTGTTTTTT
CDR3aa: CASSSGPYTGELFF

d_gene: -
abundance: -
j_gene: TRBJ1-2
v_gene: TRBV7-9
CDR3nt: TGTGCCAGCAGCTTAGAACTCCCTAGGTATGGCTACACCTTC
CDR3aa: CASSLELPRYGYTF

d_gene: -
abundance: -
j_gene: TRBJ2-7
v_gene: TRBV4-2
CDR3nt: TGTGCCAGCAGCCAAGTGAGGGATTCATACGAGCAGTACTTC
CDR3aa: CASSQVRDSYEQYF

d_gene: TRBD2
abundance: -
j_gene: TRBJ2-1
v_gene: TRBV11-2
CDR3nt: TGTGCCAGCAGCTTCGGGGGGTCGGCCTACAATGAGCAGTTCTTC
CDR3aa: CASSFGGSAYNEQFF

d_gene: -
abundance: -
j_gene: TRBJ1-2
v_gene: TRBV6-4
CDR3nt: TGTGCCAGCAGTGTCTCGGGATCTGGTGGCTACACCTTC
CDR3aa: CASSVSGSGGYTF

d_gene: TRBD2
abundance: -
j_gene: TRBJ2-5
v_gene: TRBV9
CDR3nt: TGTGCCAGCAGCCCGACTAGCGGCATGGAGACCCAGTACTTC
CDR3aa: CASSPTSGMETQYF

d_gene: -
abundance: -
j_gene: TRBJ2-3
v_gene: TRBV27
CDR3nt: TGTGCCAGCAGTTCTGGACAGCTTTTCCCATCCCCAGATACGCAGTATTTT
CDR3aa: CASSSGQLFPSPDTQYF

d_gene: -
abundance: -
j_gene: TRBJ1-1
v_gene: TRBV7-9
CDR3nt: TGTGCCAGCAGCTCTCAGGGCCCTCCCAACACTGAAGCTTTCTTT
CDR3aa: CASSSQGPPNTEAFF

d_gene: -
abundance: once
j_gene: TRBJ2-2
v_gene: TRBV7-9
CDR3nt: TGTGCCAGCAGCCCAAACACCGGGGAGCTGTTTTTT
CDR3aa: CASSPNTGELFF

d_gene: -
abundance: -
j_gene: TRBJ1-1
v_gene: TRBV6-2/TRBV6-3
CDR3nt: TGTGCCAGCAGTAGAGTTGTAATTAGGTCTGAAGCTTTCTTT
CDR3aa: CASSRVVIRSEAFF

d_gene: -
abundance: -
j_gene: TRBJ2-7
v_gene: TRBV27
CDR3nt: TGTGCCAGCAGTTTATTAGATGACCACGAGCAGTACTTC
CDR3aa: CASSLLDDHEQYF

d_gene: -
abundance: -
j_gene: TRBJ1-2
v_gene: TRBV6-5
CDR3nt: TGTGCCAGCAGTTCAACAGGGCCCTTAAACTATGGCTACACCTTC
CDR3aa: CASSSTGPLNYGYTF

d_gene: -
abundance: -
j_gene: TRBJ1-5
v_gene: TRBV11-2
CDR3nt: TGTGCCAGCGGACACTACAATCAGCCCCAGCATTTT
CDR3aa: CASGHYNQPQHF

d_gene: TRBD1
abundance: -
j_gene: TRBJ1-4
v_gene: TRBV6-4
CDR3nt: TGTGCCAGCAGTCCCGGGACAGGAGCCGAAAAACTGTTTTTT
CDR3aa: CASSPGTGAEKLFF

d_gene: TRBD1
abundance: -
j_gene: TRBJ1-1
v_gene: TRBV19
CDR3nt: TGTGCCAGTACGGACAGGAAAACTTTGAACACTGAAGCTTTCTTT
CDR3aa: CASTDRKTLNTEAFF

d_gene: TRBD1
abundance: -
j_gene: TRBJ1-1
v_gene: TRBV27
CDR3nt: TGTGCCAGCAGTTTATCCAGGGGGGGGAACACTGAAGCTTTCTTT
CDR3aa: CASSLSRGGNTEAFF

d_gene: -
abundance: -
j_gene: TRBJ1-2
v_gene: TRBV7-2
CDR3nt: TGTGCCAGCAGCCCCATAGGGGCAGGGGCCCGGGCTAACTATGGCTACACCTTC
CDR3aa: CASSPIGAGARANYGYTF

d_gene: -
abundance: -
j_gene: TRBJ1-4
v_gene: TRBV6-1
CDR3nt: TGTGCCAGCAGTAGCCGCTCAACTAATGAAAAACTGTTTTTT
CDR3aa: CASSSRSTNEKLFF

d_gene: -
abundance: -
j_gene: TRBJ2-7
v_gene: TRBV18
CDR3nt: TGTGCCAGCTCACCACCCTGGGGCCACCATCGGGACGAGCAGTACTTC
CDR3aa: CASSPPWGHHRDEQYF

d_gene: -
abundance: -
j_gene: TRBJ1-1
v_gene: TRBV7-2
CDR3nt: TGTGCCAGCAGCCCCCCCCCGGGCGGAACTGAAGCTTTCTTT
CDR3aa: CASSPPPGGTEAFF

d_gene: -
abundance: -
j_gene: TRBJ1-2
v_gene: TRBV20-1
CDR3nt: TGCAGTGCTAGTTTGGCAGCTAATAACTATGGCTACACCTTC
CDR3aa: CSASLAANNYGYTF

d_gene: -
abundance: -
j_gene: TRBJ1-2
v_gene: TRBV7-8
CDR3nt: TGTGCCAGCTCCTTTACAGGGAGGTATGGCTACACCTTC
CDR3aa: CASSFTGRYGYTF

d_gene: -
abundance: -
j_gene: TRBJ1-5
v_gene: TRBV30
CDR3nt: TGTGCCTGGAGTTTCAGGGAAGGGCAGCCCCAGCATTTT
CDR3aa: CAWSFREGQPQHF

d_gene: TRBD1
abundance: -
j_gene: TRBJ1-1
v_gene: TRBV5-1
CDR3nt: TGCGCCAGCAGCGAGTACAGGGGCCTGAACACTGAAGCTTTCTTT
CDR3aa: CASSEYRGLNTEAFF

d_gene: TRBD2
abundance: -
j_gene: TRBJ2-1
v_gene: TRBV10-3
CDR3nt: TGTGCCATCAGCCCTCCGGGACTAGCGTACAATGAGCAGTTCTTC
CDR3aa: CAISPPGLAYNEQFF

d_gene: -
abundance: -
j_gene: TRBJ2-6
v_gene: TRBV27
CDR3nt: TGTGCCAGCAGTTTATACCCGGGACACCGTCCGAATGTCCTGACTTTC
CDR3aa: CASSLYPGHRPNVLTF